This T cell receptor (beta chain) came from a study of shared clonotypes between healthy human individuals. The study, taken as a whole, reports: All-four-donor shared clonotypes had higher generation probabilities than non-shared clonotypes did.

With regard to this clone: The antigen remains undetermined.

TCRdb's copy holds only in-frame clones and misses some; the assay was immunoSEQ multiplex PCR. The table shows more than 1,200,000 clones, with 98% occurring only once. The sequence derives from a man under 40 in good health. Sequencing was done on a sample of naive CD4+ T cells sorted from blood. Subset defined: CD45RA+ positively selected.

The CDR3 loop reads CASSSGQGMGKETQYF. DNA of the CDR3: TGTGCCAGCAGCTCCGGACAGGGAATGGGAAAAGAGACCCAGTACTTC. The rearrangement links TRBV5-6 to TRBJ2-5, with 8 bases lining up with TRBD1. V trimming: 3 bases; J trimming: 3 bases; junction bases outside the gene matches: 10. The CDR3 consists of 16 residues. Germline V CDR1 and CDR2: SGHDT, YYEEEE.